This T cell receptor (beta chain) came from a study of T cells of healthy individuals. This clonotype was picked up a small number of times. Germline assignment: CDR1 MDHEN and CDR2 SYDVKM. This CDR3 region has 15 residues. The ends lost 5 bases at V and 6 bases at J; junction bases unmatched: 6. TCRdb itself ran the 5' RACE reads through MiXCR, one entry per CDR3 protein. This table has around 63,000 distinct CDR3 sequences, roughly 16% appearing once. The receptor was isolated from a human donor in good health. The chain is built from TRBV28 and TRBJ1-4; 10 nucleotides align to TRBD1. CDR3 nucleotide sequence: TGTGCCAGCAGTCTCGACAGGGGGCGTTATGAAAAACTGTTTTTT. Translation gives CASSLDRGRYEKLFF.